Below are 15 T cell receptor beta chains sequenced from a single sample in a study of brain T cells in children with intractable seizures. The assay was immunoSEQ multiplex PCR, and TCRdb's table has in-frame clones only and misses some. The sample has some 62,000 clones; around 95% are singletons. The sample consisted of peripheral blood, taken at surgery. All receptors come from a boy under three years old with focal cortical dysplasia and intractable seizures.

This clone occurred a few times. V gene TRBV5-5 combines with J gene TRBJ2-7; D assignment may be TRBD1 or TRBD2 (6 bases each). The CDR3 covers 19 residues. Germline V gives CDR1 SGHKS, CDR2 YYEKEE (reference sequence). Trimming took 1 base from V and 5 from J, leaving 28 bases between them. The CDR3 sequence is CASSLIDSTLEIGGHEQYF. The CDR3 DNA is TGTGCCAGCAGCTTGATAGACAGCACCCTAGAGATCGGGGGCCACGAGCAGTACTTC.

This chain uses TRBV4-1 with TRBJ2-1, with D unresolved. Deletions cut 1 base from V and 2 bases from J, with 9 bases between. CDR3 length: 15 residues. Germline lookup yields CDR1 MGHRA and CDR2 YSYEKL. The CDR3 sequence is CASSQGTLAYNEQFF. The CDR3 nucleotides are TGCGCCAGCAGCCAAGGTACTCTTGCCTACAATGAGCAGTTCTTC.

This chain joins TRBV7-4 and TRBJ2-7; D ambiguous. V was cut by 5 bases and J by 4 bases, with 6 bases left in between. This CDR3 has 11 residues. Germline-derived CDR1 and CDR2 are SGHVT and SQSDAQ. The CDR3 DNA sequence: TGTGCCAGCAGCCCGAAGTACGAGCAGTACTTC. It specifies CASSPKYEQYF.

This chain links TRBV3-1 (or the pseudogene TRBV3-2) with TRBJ2-1, with a tentative D call TRBD2 (7 bases). Per the germline V gene, CDR1 is LGHDT and CDR2 is YNNKEL (reference sequence). Trimming left V 3 bases short and J 2 bases short, with 11 bases between. There are 15 residues in the CDR3. This CDR3 is CASSQGGGAYNEQFF. In DNA form, the CDR3 reads TGTGCCAGCAGCCAGGGGGGGGGCGCCTACAATGAGCAGTTCTTC.

The chain uses TRBV5-1 and TRBJ2-7, with D possibly TRBD2 on 5 matching bases. Per the germline V gene, CDR1 is SGHRS and CDR2 is YFSETQ. The V end was cut by 0 bases, the J end by 7 bases, with 14 bases between. This CDR3 comprises 14 residues. The CDR3 DNA sequence: TGCGCCAGCAGCTTGGCACAGCCTTCGGGAGAGCAGTACTTC. This codes for CASSLAQPSGEQYF.

The chain links TRBV4-2 to TRBJ2-5; D is undetermined. The CDR3 runs to 14 residues. Germline V lookup: CDR1 LGHNA, CDR2 YNFKEQ. The ends were cut back, 0 bases at V and 4 bases at J, with 9 bases in the middle. The CDR3 coding sequence is TGTGCCAGCAGCCAAGATCCCGGGCTAGAGACCCAGTACTTC. This codes for CASSQDPGLETQYF.

The chain couples TRBV7-2 to TRBJ1-4; D gene unclear. The CDR3 has 12 residues. The V gene's germline CDR1 is SGHTA and CDR2 FQGNSA. The V gene lost 4 bases and the J gene lost 6 bases, with 6 bases spanning the gap. DNA of the CDR3: TGTGCCAGCAGCTCCTCTGATGAAAAACTGTTTTTT. This translates into CASSSSDEKLFF.

V is TRBV6-5 and J is TRBJ1-4; no firm D call. This CDR3 region has 12 residues. The germline V gene has CDR1 MNHEY and CDR2 SVGAGI. V was pared by 8 bases and J by 10 bases, with 14 bases between. Here the CDR3 DNA reads TGTGCCAGCGGGCGGGATGCGGCAAAACTGTTTTTT. The encoded protein is CASGRDAAKLFF.

V gene TRBV9 combines with J gene TRBJ2-5, with a tentative D call TRBD2 (6 bases). This CDR3 region has 13 residues. V was pared by 4 bases and J by 1 base, with 8 bases between. Germline assignment: CDR1 SGDLS and CDR2 YYNGEE. The CDR3 DNA reads TGTGCCAGCAGCCCTAGCGCCCAAGAGACCCAGTACTTC. Its protein product is CASSPSAQETQYF.

The CDR3 reads CASRGLNTGLSTGELFF. DNA of the CDR3: TGTGCCAGCAGGGGACTAAATACTGGACTTAGCACCGGGGAGCTGTTTTTT. The chain couples TRBV6-4 to TRBJ2-2; 7 nucleotides match TRBD2. The J segment lost 4 bases and the V segment lost 6 bases, leaving 14 bases of the junction unmatched. CDR1 and CDR2 (germline): MRHNA, SNTAGT. There are 17 residues in the CDR3.

This sequence joins TRBV3-1 (or the pseudogene TRBV3-2) and TRBJ2-3, with 13 bases identical to TRBD2. The CDR3 consists of 17 residues. Looked up from germline, CDR1 is LGHDT and CDR2 is YNNKEL (reference sequence). Trimming cost V 4 bases and J 2 bases; bases outside gene matches: 6. CDR3 amino acids: CASSPKTSGGPTDTQYF. The DNA for the CDR3 is TGTGCCAGCAGCCCGAAGACTAGCGGGGGGCCCACAGATACGCAGTATTTT.

The V and J genes are TRBV5-1 and TRBJ2-3; 10 bases agree with TRBD2. V was pared by 2 bases and J by 4 bases, with 1 base of the junction left unmatched. Germline CDR1 and CDR2: SGHRS and YFSETQ. CDR3 size: 14 residues. The CDR3 DNA is TGCGCCAGCAGCTTCGGGACTAGCGCAGATACGCAGTATTTT. Encoded protein: CASSFGTSADTQYF.

The chain carries TRBV6-5 and TRBJ2-3; possibly TRBD2 for D (6 bases). V lost 2 bases, J lost 11 bases, and 20 bases lay in between. This CDR3 spans 15 amino acids. Germline CDR1 reads MNHEY; CDR2 reads SVGAGI. The CDR3 loop is CASSYPRPLWGGQYF. The DNA for the CDR3 is TGTGCCAGCAGTTACCCCAGACCCCTATGGGGAGGGCAGTATTTT.

The genes are TRBV7-6 and TRBJ1-3; maybe TRBD1 (5 bases). Germline V lookup: CDR1 SGHVS, CDR2 FNYEAQ. V lost 1 base and J 0 bases, leaving 13 bases between the germline ends. The CDR3 has 17 residues. In nucleotides, the CDR3 is TGTGCCAGCAGCTTAGTCGGGACTGTAACCTCTGGAAACACCATATATTTT. It codes for CASSLVGTVTSGNTIYF.

The chain has TRBV5-1 and TRBJ1-2, with D unclear. The CDR3 length is 12 residues. CDR1 is SGHRS, CDR2 YFSETQ, per germline. Trimming removed 1 base at V and 4 bases at J, with 5 bases between. The CDR3 sequence is CASSLWSYGYTF. Here the CDR3 DNA reads TGCGCCAGCAGCTTGTGGAGCTATGGCTACACCTTC.